This is a list of T cell receptor beta chains from one sample in a study of T-cell memory formation after mild COVID-19. TCRdb called the 5' RACE reads again in MiXCR, with one record for every CDR3 protein. Seen here are 200,000 or so distinct CDR3 sequences, 9.5% observed once, and the top ten hold around 3.4%. Sequencing was performed on PBMCs or a T cell subset sorted from them (not recorded which). These receptors came from a man between 18 and 35 years old who had mild COVID-19 (a few samples of this study predate the infection). Cell type and time point are not known. The CDR3 runs from the conserved cysteine through the conserved F or W. A D gene is named only where the DNA matches it firmly. Rows give clone size only sometimes, using once, few, many, or a class for an expanded clone.

d_gene: TRBD1; j_gene: TRBJ1-1; abundance: few; v_gene: TRBV29-1; CDR3nt: TGCAGCGTTGACGTTGGCAGGGGGCTTGCCGAAGCTTTCTTT; CDR3aa: CSVDVGRGLAEAFF
d_gene: -; j_gene: TRBJ2-6; abundance: -; v_gene: TRBV2; CDR3nt: TGTGCCAGTCAATACCTCTCTGGGGCCAACGTCCTGACTTTC; CDR3aa: CASQYLSGANVLTF
d_gene: TRBD1; j_gene: TRBJ1-5; abundance: few; v_gene: TRBV4-3; CDR3nt: TGCGCCAGCAGATCGACCGGGACAGGGGATTATAGCAATCAGCCCCAGCATTTT; CDR3aa: CASRSTGTGDYSNQPQHF
d_gene: -; j_gene: TRBJ1-3; abundance: few; v_gene: TRBV6-1; CDR3nt: TGTGCCAGCAGTGAATGGCGCCGAAACACCATATATTTT; CDR3aa: CASSEWRRNTIYF
d_gene: TRBD2; j_gene: TRBJ2-2; abundance: -; v_gene: TRBV7-3; CDR3nt: TGTGCCAGCAGCCCGGGACTAGGGGCCGGGGAGCTGTTTTTT; CDR3aa: CASSPGLGAGELFF
d_gene: TRBD2; j_gene: TRBJ2-7; abundance: few; v_gene: TRBV12-3/TRBV12-4; CDR3nt: TGTGCCAGCACCGGACTAGCGGGGACCTACGAGCAGTACTTC; CDR3aa: CASTGLAGTYEQYF
d_gene: -; j_gene: TRBJ1-2; abundance: -; v_gene: TRBV12-3/TRBV12-4; CDR3nt: TGTGCCAGCAGACCCGGCTTGGCGGGATATGGCTACACCTTC; CDR3aa: CASRPGLAGYGYTF
d_gene: -; j_gene: TRBJ2-2; abundance: few; v_gene: TRBV5-1; CDR3nt: TGCGCCAGCAGCTTGAGGCCCGGGGAGCTGTTTTTT; CDR3aa: CASSLRPGELFF
d_gene: -; j_gene: TRBJ1-4; abundance: -; v_gene: TRBV18; CDR3nt: TGTGCCAGCTCCCCTGACAGTATCGCAACTAATGAAAAACTGTTTTTT; CDR3aa: CASSPDSIATNEKLFF
d_gene: TRBD2; j_gene: TRBJ2-1; abundance: -; v_gene: TRBV4-2; CDR3nt: TGTGCCAGCAGCCAATCGACTAGCGGGGTCTCCTACAATGAGCAGTTCTTC; CDR3aa: CASSQSTSGVSYNEQFF
d_gene: -; j_gene: TRBJ1-2; abundance: -; v_gene: TRBV11-2; CDR3nt: TGTGCCAGCAGCGGCCTTAGGGGCCCCATAGGCGACTATGGCTACACCTTC; CDR3aa: CASSGLRGPIGDYGYTF
d_gene: TRBD1; j_gene: TRBJ1-5; abundance: few; v_gene: TRBV6-5; CDR3nt: TGTGCCAGCAGCCGATCAGGGACAGGGGGCAATCAGCCCCAGCATTTT; CDR3aa: CASSRSGTGGNQPQHF
d_gene: -; j_gene: TRBJ2-3; abundance: -; v_gene: TRBV6-5; CDR3nt: TGTGCCAGCACCCTGGACGGAGCAGATACGCAGTATTTT; CDR3aa: CASTLDGADTQYF
d_gene: -; j_gene: TRBJ1-6; abundance: many; v_gene: TRBV6-6; CDR3nt: TGTGCCAGCAGTGCGGGGGGCCCCTATAATTCACCCCTCCACTTT; CDR3aa: CASSAGGPYNSPLHF
d_gene: -; j_gene: TRBJ1-2; abundance: -; v_gene: TRBV7-9; CDR3nt: TGTGCCAGCAGCTCCGGGCCCCACTATGGCTACACCTTC; CDR3aa: CASSSGPHYGYTF
d_gene: -; j_gene: TRBJ1-2; abundance: -; v_gene: TRBV20-1; CDR3nt: TGCAGTGCTAGAGATCGGGCGGGGCCCTACTATGGCTACACCTTC; CDR3aa: CSARDRAGPYYGYTF
d_gene: TRBD1; j_gene: TRBJ2-2; abundance: few; v_gene: TRBV2; CDR3nt: TGTGCCAGCAGTGTCGAGGGACAGGGATTATCCGGGGAGCTGTTTTTT; CDR3aa: CASSVEGQGLSGELFF
d_gene: TRBD2; j_gene: TRBJ2-5; abundance: few; v_gene: TRBV7-2; CDR3nt: TGTGCCAGCAGCTTACCGACTAGCGGCCAAGAGACCCAGTACTTC; CDR3aa: CASSLPTSGQETQYF
d_gene: -; j_gene: TRBJ1-6; abundance: many; v_gene: TRBV6-5; CDR3nt: TGTGCCAGCAGTTACGAAGCGGGATCACCCCTCCACTTT; CDR3aa: CASSYEAGSPLHF
d_gene: -; j_gene: TRBJ1-4; abundance: few; v_gene: TRBV5-1; CDR3nt: TGCGCCAGCAGCTTCCTCGGGACGGGTGGTGAAAAACTGTTTTTT; CDR3aa: CASSFLGTGGEKLFF
d_gene: -; j_gene: TRBJ2-5; abundance: -; v_gene: TRBV20-1; CDR3nt: TGCAGTGCCCCGGGACATGATACCCAAGAGACCCAGTACTTC; CDR3aa: CSAPGHDTQETQYF
d_gene: -; j_gene: TRBJ1-1; abundance: many; v_gene: TRBV11-2; CDR3nt: TGTGCCAGCAGCTTAGTTCCCGCGCGGGGACGGTTAAAGAACACTGAAGCTTTCTTT; CDR3aa: CASSLVPARGRLKNTEAFF
d_gene: -; j_gene: TRBJ2-3; abundance: once; v_gene: TRBV7-3; CDR3nt: TGTGCCAGCAGCCTAGACAGGAGGGCAGTGGCAGATACGCAGTATTTT; CDR3aa: CASSLDRRAVADTQYF
d_gene: TRBD2; j_gene: TRBJ2-7; abundance: few; v_gene: TRBV7-2; CDR3nt: TGTGCCAGCAGCAGGACTAGCGGGGGGAGATACGAGCAGTACTTC; CDR3aa: CASSRTSGGRYEQYF
d_gene: TRBD2; j_gene: TRBJ2-1; abundance: -; v_gene: TRBV4-3; CDR3nt: TGCGCCAGCAGCCAAGAGGAGGGACTAGAGTACAATGAGCAGTTCTTC; CDR3aa: CASSQEEGLEYNEQFF
d_gene: -; j_gene: TRBJ1-1; abundance: -; v_gene: TRBV20-1; CDR3nt: TGCAGTGCTAGGCGGATGAACACTGAAGCTTTCTTT; CDR3aa: CSARRMNTEAFF
d_gene: TRBD1; j_gene: TRBJ2-3; abundance: many; v_gene: TRBV4-1; CDR3nt: TGCGCCAGCAGCCAAGAGGGGACAGGACCTGATACGCAGTATTTT; CDR3aa: CASSQEGTGPDTQYF
d_gene: -; j_gene: TRBJ1-1; abundance: -; v_gene: TRBV7-9; CDR3nt: TGTGCCAGCAGCTCAACCAGACCCGGGGGGACTGAAGCTTTCTTT; CDR3aa: CASSSTRPGGTEAFF
d_gene: -; j_gene: TRBJ2-3; abundance: -; v_gene: TRBV4-2; CDR3nt: TGTGCCAGCAGCCAAGTGGCGGGGGCCACAGATACGCAGTATTTT; CDR3aa: CASSQVAGATDTQYF
d_gene: -; j_gene: TRBJ1-4; abundance: -; v_gene: TRBV11-2; CDR3nt: TGTGCCAGCAGCTCCTGGGGGAGAACTAATGAAAAACTGTTTTTT; CDR3aa: CASSSWGRTNEKLFF
d_gene: TRBD2; j_gene: TRBJ2-1; abundance: few; v_gene: TRBV2; CDR3nt: TGTGCCAGCAGACTGGAAGCGGGGTCCTACAATGAGCAGTTCTTC; CDR3aa: CASRLEAGSYNEQFF
d_gene: TRBD1; j_gene: TRBJ1-2; abundance: -; v_gene: TRBV4-3; CDR3nt: TGCGCCAGCAGCCCGCGACAGGGGGTCTATGGCTACACCTTC; CDR3aa: CASSPRQGVYGYTF
d_gene: TRBD1; j_gene: TRBJ1-2; abundance: -; v_gene: TRBV11-2; CDR3nt: TGTGCCAGCAGCCGACTAGGGGGCTCGACAGTTCGACGGGGCTACACCTTC; CDR3aa: CASSRLGGSTVRRGYTF
d_gene: TRBD1; j_gene: TRBJ2-5; abundance: -; v_gene: TRBV6-5; CDR3nt: TGTGCCAGCAGAAAAACAGGGGCAGAGACCCAGTACTTC; CDR3aa: CASRKTGAETQYF
d_gene: -; j_gene: TRBJ2-4; abundance: few; v_gene: TRBV5-4; CDR3nt: TGTGCCAGCAGCTTGGCCCCAGCAGACATTCAGTACTTC; CDR3aa: CASSLAPADIQYF
d_gene: TRBD2; j_gene: TRBJ2-4; abundance: many; v_gene: TRBV5-1; CDR3nt: TGCGCCAGCAGCACTACGGGGGAGGGGCTGAACATTCAGTACTTC; CDR3aa: CASSTTGEGLNIQYF
d_gene: TRBD2; j_gene: TRBJ2-2; abundance: -; v_gene: TRBV24-1; CDR3nt: TGTGCCACCAGTGATCCCGGGACTAGCGGGGCCACCGGGGAGCTGTTTTTT; CDR3aa: CATSDPGTSGATGELFF
d_gene: -; j_gene: TRBJ1-1; abundance: many; v_gene: TRBV7-3; CDR3nt: TGTGCCAGCAGCTTATTCTCGGGGACTGAAGCTTTCTTT; CDR3aa: CASSLFSGTEAFF
d_gene: -; j_gene: TRBJ2-5; abundance: many; v_gene: TRBV5-1; CDR3nt: TGCGCCAGCGCAGAACAGGGAGACCAAGAGACCCAGTACTTC; CDR3aa: CASAEQGDQETQYF
d_gene: -; j_gene: TRBJ2-7; abundance: -; v_gene: TRBV15; CDR3nt: TGTGCCACCAGCAGTGGGGACGTCTACGAGCAGTACTTC; CDR3aa: CATSSGDVYEQYF
d_gene: -; j_gene: TRBJ2-5; abundance: few; v_gene: TRBV21-1; CDR3nt: TGTGCCAGCAGCAAAGTACCCCATCAAGAGACCCAGTACTTC; CDR3aa: CASSKVPHQETQYF
d_gene: TRBD1; j_gene: TRBJ1-2; abundance: -; v_gene: TRBV5-1; CDR3nt: TGCGCCAGCAGCCCCCAGACAGGGGGCGCGGTAGGCTACACCTTC; CDR3aa: CASSPQTGGAVGYTF
d_gene: -; j_gene: TRBJ1-4; abundance: few; v_gene: TRBV5-1; CDR3nt: TGCGCCAGCAGCTCCCAAACCGGACAGCGGCGTAATGAAAAACTGTTTTTT; CDR3aa: CASSSQTGQRRNEKLFF
d_gene: TRBD2; j_gene: TRBJ2-1; abundance: -; v_gene: TRBV20-1; CDR3nt: TGCAGTGCCCCGAGTGAAAGCGGGGGTACGTACAATGAGCAGTTCTTC; CDR3aa: CSAPSESGGTYNEQFF
d_gene: -; j_gene: TRBJ2-1; abundance: many; v_gene: TRBV5-1; CDR3nt: TGCGCCAGCAGCTTCCAGGACCTCTCCTACAATGAGCAGTTCTTC; CDR3aa: CASSFQDLSYNEQFF
d_gene: TRBD1; j_gene: TRBJ2-1; abundance: -; v_gene: TRBV7-3; CDR3nt: TGTGCCAGCAGTAGGGACAGGGGTCGTAATGAGCAGTTCTTC; CDR3aa: CASSRDRGRNEQFF
d_gene: TRBD1; j_gene: TRBJ1-2; abundance: -; v_gene: TRBV9; CDR3nt: TGTGCCAGCAGCGTAGCCGGGACAGCTAACTATGGCTACACCTTC; CDR3aa: CASSVAGTANYGYTF
d_gene: -; j_gene: TRBJ2-6; abundance: few; v_gene: TRBV6-5; CDR3nt: TGTTCCAGCAGTTCTGTCCTCGGGGCCAACGTCCTGACTTTC; CDR3aa: CSSSSVLGANVLTF
d_gene: -; j_gene: TRBJ1-6; abundance: few; v_gene: TRBV19; CDR3nt: TGTGCCAGTAGTATCCCCGGGGGTTCACCCCTCCACTTT; CDR3aa: CASSIPGGSPLHF
d_gene: -; j_gene: TRBJ1-1; abundance: many; v_gene: TRBV28; CDR3nt: TGTGCCAGCCTAGGAGGAGGCCATCCAAACACTGAAGCTTTCTTT; CDR3aa: CASLGGGHPNTEAFF
d_gene: -; j_gene: TRBJ2-4; abundance: -; v_gene: TRBV6-6; CDR3nt: TGTGCCAGCAGTTACCCCGGAGGCAAAAACATTCAGTACTTC; CDR3aa: CASSYPGGKNIQYF
d_gene: -; j_gene: TRBJ1-4; abundance: many; v_gene: TRBV6-1; CDR3nt: TGTGCCACCAGAACCGGGACACCGTGGAGGAATGAAAAACTGTTTTTT; CDR3aa: CATRTGTPWRNEKLFF
d_gene: -; j_gene: TRBJ2-6; abundance: few; v_gene: TRBV4-2; CDR3nt: TGTGCCAGCAGCCAAGAAGCCCAGGGACGCTCTGGGGCCAACGTCCTGACTTTC; CDR3aa: CASSQEAQGRSGANVLTF
d_gene: -; j_gene: TRBJ2-1; abundance: -; v_gene: TRBV4-1; CDR3nt: TGCGCCAGCAGCCAACCTTTCAGGGGTAATGAGCAGTTCTTC; CDR3aa: CASSQPFRGNEQFF
d_gene: -; j_gene: TRBJ1-1; abundance: -; v_gene: TRBV12-3/TRBV12-4; CDR3nt: TGTGCCAGCGGCAGGGAAGCTTTCTTT; CDR3aa: CASGREAFF
d_gene: -; j_gene: TRBJ1-1; abundance: once; v_gene: TRBV7-2; CDR3nt: TGTGCCAGCAGCATCGACAGGTTACGGACTGAAGCTTTCTTT; CDR3aa: CASSIDRLRTEAFF
d_gene: -; j_gene: TRBJ1-2; abundance: few; v_gene: TRBV7-8; CDR3nt: TGTGCCCGCAGACCTAGGGCAGGGAATGGCTACACCTTC; CDR3aa: CARRPRAGNGYTF